The entry that follows covers one T cell receptor beta chain sequence. This clonotype was seen a few times. What this receptor recognizes is not known. Base qualities are not at hand, and no much larger clone is one base apart. V has 7 bases trimmed and J has 5 bases trimmed; junction bases matching no gene number 13. CDR1 is given as SNHLY and CDR2 as FYNNEI, both from the germline V gene. The CDR3 runs 16 amino acids, cysteine and phenylalanine included. Only the CDR3 portion is preserved as DNA: 48 bases, with reading frame beginning at the first base. The receptor library was made with 5' RACE. The listed sequencing device is Illumina HiSeq 2500. The second PCR ran for roughly 7 to 12 cycles and used a J-beta primer mix along with a sample-barcoded 5' primer. A unique molecular identifier was introduced onto each TCR beta cDNA molecule by a template-switch 5' adaptor carrying 12 random nucleotides. At least 3 million CDR3-containing paired-end reads were obtained from each sample. First-strand cDNA was synthesized from all RNA with the Mint cDNA synthesis kit, primed by a TRBC-specific oligonucleotide. All cDNA was treated with uracil-DNA glycosylase and then went through a first 18-cycle PCR with the universal primers M1SS and BC2_uni_R. The authors' analysis ran thus. For normalization, 1 million high-quality reads, each with a distinct molecular identifier, were randomly selected from each sample. Instead of being binned into consensus sequences, reads with shared molecular identifiers were discarded. MiTCR, run with a Q25 quality threshold and the strictest error-elimination algorithm, handled CDR3 identification, clonotype clustering and error correction. A nonparametric unseen species model with Euler transformation was used to estimate lower-bound total TCR beta diversity. The public reads were reanalyzed by TCRdb: fastp trimming at Q25, MiXCR alignment, in-frame beta chains only. Each record represents a unique CDR3 protein, reported with the most common genes and DNA among its rows. V and J calls and clone size were set by TCRdb, not the authors. The sample yields approximately 730,000 distinct CDR3 sequences; roughly 50% were counted once. Approximately 40% of the sample is taken by the ten largest.

These data belong to a study of blood T cells in healthy people across ages (dated by TCRdb to between 2014 and 2016). For the study in its entirety: Template switching captured roughly one uniquely barcoded TCR beta cDNA molecule per two T cells in model experiments. Using deep sequencing normalized with unique cDNA molecular identifiers, the study measured how TCR beta repertoire diversity changes with age. Donors were grouped into four age groups: young (average 16 years), middle-aged (around 39), aged (approximately 67) and long-lived (around 80). To avoid experimental bias, donors of different ages were spread randomly across the sequencing lanes. For two donors (one aged 18 to 30 and one aged 80 or older), the study analyzed two additional independent replicas of 1 million unique cDNA reads from the same blood draw.

Systemically healthy Caucasian individuals from Russia, 35 to 50 in total and aged roughly 6 to 90 years, were included as donors. Each donor gave ten milliliters of peripheral blood, drawn into EDTA-treated Vacutainer tubes. Ficoll-Paque density-gradient centrifugation was used to isolate PBMCs, with at least 6.5 million obtained per sample. Trizol reagent was used to extract total RNA from the PBMCs, yielding at least 5.5 micrograms per sample. For every donor, an aliquot of PBMCs went through flow cytometry to measure the percentages of naive CD45RAhigh/CD27high T cells. Study-level results and caveats: The CMV infection status of donors was not known, potentially confounding age-related changes in expanded clonotypes. Total diversity estimates from one million sequenced T cells were considered lower bounds and underestimates. The percentage of naive T cells measured by flow cytometry correlated strongly with observed TCR beta diversity. Compared with the aged group, the long-lived group had more naive CD4+ T cells, fewer expanded clones and increased TCR diversity, suggesting age selection. Since profiling was done on bulk unsorted PBMCs, naive and antigen-experienced compartments could not be conclusively compared. As age increased, observed TCR beta diversity per million T cells dropped in a roughly linear way, and a significant reduction was already evident by age 40.

Sequencing was carried out using blood. Recombination joined TRBV2 with TRBJ2-1; 8 middle bases align to TRBD2. The TCR was taken from a man aged 80 or over in good health. The encoded CDR3 is CASKGLTGLGNNEQFF. The sequence in DNA is TGTGCCAGCAAAGGTTTAACGGGACTAGGGAACAATGAGCAGTTCTTC.